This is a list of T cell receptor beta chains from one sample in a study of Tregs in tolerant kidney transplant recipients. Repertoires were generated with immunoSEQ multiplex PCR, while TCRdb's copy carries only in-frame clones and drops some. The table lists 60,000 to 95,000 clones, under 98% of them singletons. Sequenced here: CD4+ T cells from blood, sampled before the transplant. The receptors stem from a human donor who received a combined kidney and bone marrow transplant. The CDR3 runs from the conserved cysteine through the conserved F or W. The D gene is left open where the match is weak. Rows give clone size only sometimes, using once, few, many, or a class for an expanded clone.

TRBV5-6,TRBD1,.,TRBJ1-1,TGTGCCAGCAGCGGGACAGGGAAGGGAGAAGCTTTCTTT,CASSGTGKGEAFF
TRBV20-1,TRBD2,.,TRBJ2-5,TGCAGGGGGGGGGTGAGTGAGACCCAGTACTTC,CRGGVSETQYF
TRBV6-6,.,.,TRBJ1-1,TGTGCCAGCAGCCAAGACAGGCCCACTGAAGCTTTCTTT,CASSQDRPTEAFF
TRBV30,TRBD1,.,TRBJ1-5,TGTGCCTGGAGTGAAGGGGGGACAGCTAATCAGCCCCAGCATTTT,CAWSEGGTANQPQHF
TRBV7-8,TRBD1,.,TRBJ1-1,TGTGCCAGCAGCGCCGACGAGACAGGGGAGAGGATGAACACTGAAGCTTTCTTT,CASSADETGERMNTEAFF
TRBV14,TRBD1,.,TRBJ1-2,TGTGCCAGCAGCCCACGGACAGGGAATGGCTACACCTTC,CASSPRTGNGYTF
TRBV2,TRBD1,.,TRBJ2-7,TGTGCCAGCCGGGGACAGACCCCCTACGAGCAGTACTTC,CASRGQTPYEQYF
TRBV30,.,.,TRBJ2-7,TGTGCCTGGGGGGGGACCCACGAGCAGTACTTC,CAWGGTHEQYF
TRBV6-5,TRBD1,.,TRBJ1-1,TGTGCCACCAGTTACTCAGGGGGGGGGAACACTGAAGCTTTCTTT,CATSYSGGGNTEAFF
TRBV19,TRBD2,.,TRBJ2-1,TGTGCCAGTACCCGCCTAGCGGTCGACGCCAATGAGCAGTTCTTC,CASTRLAVDANEQFF
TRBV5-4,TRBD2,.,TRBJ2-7,TGTGCCAGCAGCTTGGCTGGGCCTAGCGGGGCCTACGAGCAGTACTTC,CASSLAGPSGAYEQYF
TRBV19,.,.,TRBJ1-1,TGTGCCAGTAGTACTGGGGGCCCGAACACTGAAGCTTTCTTT,CASSTGGPNTEAFF
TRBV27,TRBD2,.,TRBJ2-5,TGTGTCGAAAGGTCTTCCGGGAGGGCCGTGGAGACCCAGTACTTC,CVERSSGRAVETQYF
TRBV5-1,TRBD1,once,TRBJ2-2,TGCGCCAGCAGCAGGGACAGGGGGGCCGGGGAGCTGTTTTTT,CASSRDRGAGELFF
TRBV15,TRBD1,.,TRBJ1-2,TGTGCCACCAGCAGAGGTCGGGACAGGGTATTTTTTGGCTATGGCTACACCTTC,CATSRGRDRVFFGYGYTF
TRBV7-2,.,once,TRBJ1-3,TGTGCCAGCAGCTTAGTCGCGCCGATGGGGCGAGGAAACACCATATATTTT,CASSLVAPMGRGNTIYF
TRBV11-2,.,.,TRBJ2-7,TGTGCCAGCAGCCAGGGATACTCCTACGAGCAGTACTTC,CASSQGYSYEQYF
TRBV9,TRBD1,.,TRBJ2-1,TGTGCCAGCAGCACTACGACAGGGAATTCAGGTGAGCAGTTCTTC,CASSTTTGNSGEQFF
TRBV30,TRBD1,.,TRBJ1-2,TGTGCCTGGAGTGTAACAGGGGGCTATGGCTACACCTTC,CAWSVTGGYGYTF
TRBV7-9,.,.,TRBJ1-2,TGTGCCAGCAGCTTAGGACACCGCTATGGCTACACCTTC,CASSLGHRYGYTF
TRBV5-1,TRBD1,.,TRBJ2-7,TGCGCCAGCAGCTTGGCCCAGGGGGCGAATGAGCAGTACTTC,CASSLAQGANEQYF
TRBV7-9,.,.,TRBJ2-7,TGTGCCAGCAGAAGGGACAACTACGAGCAGTACTTC,CASRRDNYEQYF